This TCR beta chain was obtained from a study of tissue T cells after allogeneic stem cell transplantation. Concerning this clone itself: Its antigen remains unidentified.

Assay: immunoSEQ multiplex PCR; the TCRdb copy retains only in-frame clones and omits some. There are about 6,300 clones in the sample; around 70% occur only once, and less than 8.5% lies in the top ten. J was trimmed by 1 base and V by 4 bases; bases with no gene match: 3. The CDR3 is made up of 14 amino acids. Germline CDR1 and CDR2: SNHLY and FYNNEI. Comparators were a few non-transplant cancer patients without known GI disease. GI sites, liver, skin and spleen were taken after median 9.75 post-mortem hours. Broader study findings: Few T cell clones were shared across patients, but motif clusters showed tissue-specific shared signatures.

Here the sequenced sample was tissue from the rectum, taken at autopsy. This clonotype was obtained from a woman aged 18 to 49 with breast cancer. The chain is built from TRBV2 and TRBJ1-2, with TRBD1 matching over 7 bases. As DNA, the CDR3 is TGTGCCAGCAGTGGGGACAGCTTTAACTATGGCTACACCTTC. This sequence encodes CASSGDSFNYGYTF. Complete variable domain (other parts from reference TRBV2 and TRBJ1-2): EPEVTQTPSHQVTQMGQEVILRCVPISNHLYFYWYRQILGQKVEFLVSFYNNEISEKSEIFDDQFSVERPDGSNFTLKIRSTKLEDSAMYFCASSGDSFNYGYTFGSGTRLTVV.